Presented here are 17 T cell receptor beta chains from one specimen sequenced in a study of cytomegalovirus exposure and HLA in healthy donors. PCR was performed using 60 Vbeta and 13 Jbeta primers. Sequenced by immunoSEQ multiplex PCR; TCRdb stores in-frame clones only, minus some. This table has 100,000 to 150,000 clones, around four fifths appearing once. Sequencing was carried out using PBMCs. Receptors were obtained from a woman aged 40 to 50 in good health and CMV-seropositive.

The CDR3 is CSVGELTEAFF. Written as DNA, the CDR3 is TGCAGCGTCGGTGAGCTCACTGAAGCTTTCTTT. The rearrangement links TRBV29-1 to TRBJ1-1; D is undetermined. This CDR3 comprises 11 residues. V lost 6 bases to trimming and J lost 4 bases, with 9 bases between them. CDR1 and CDR2 (germline): SQVTM, ANQGSEA.

V gene TRBV18 combines with J gene TRBJ2-7; possible D gene TRBD2, 7 bases. V was clipped by 0 bases and J by 3 bases, with 15 bases between them. CDR3 size: 16 residues. Germline V gene sequence: CDR1 KGHSH, CDR2 LQKENI. CDR3 DNA sequence: TGTGCCAGCTCACCACCGGAGCGGGACACTCGCTACGAGCAGTACTTC. Its translation is CASSPPERDTRYEQYF.

The sample holds one count of this clone. Mismatch with germline at one junction end may stem from a read error. The V and J genes are TRBV7-9 and TRBJ2-1; no clear D gene. From germline, CDR1 is SEHNR and CDR2 FQNEAQ (reference sequence). This CDR3 has 14 residues. The CDR3: CSSLVWASYNEQFF. DNA for the CDR3: TGTTCCAGCCTTGTGTGGGCATCCTACAATGAGCAGTTCTTC.

The gene calls are TRBV19 and TRBJ1-3, with 8 bases that match TRBD1. V was clipped by 9 bases and J by 4 bases; unmatched bases: 5. The CDR3 is 13 residues long. CDR1 is LNHDA, CDR2 SQIVND, per germline (reference sequence). The CDR3 here is CASQTGAGNTIYF. DNA for the CDR3: TGTGCCAGCCAGACAGGGGCAGGAAACACCATATATTTT.

V is TRBV4-3 and J is TRBJ1-1; 8 bases agree with TRBD1. The trim removed 3 bases at V and 3 bases at J, leaving 9 bases unmatched. The CDR3 extends over 16 amino acids. Germline V gene data show CDR1 as LGHNA and CDR2 as YSLEER. The CDR3 reads CASSQALTGEDTEAFF. For the CDR3, the DNA is TGCGCCAGCAGCCAGGCCTTGACAGGGGAAGACACTGAAGCTTTCTTT.

The genes are TRBV9 and TRBJ2-1; 9 bases are shared with TRBD1. Germline V gives CDR1 SGDLS, CDR2 YYNGEE. CDR3 size: 17 residues. The V gene end was trimmed by 0 bases and the J gene end by 7 bases; junction bases not matched to a gene: 11. The DNA of the CDR3 is TGTGCCAGCAGCGTAGCCCCCTACGTTGGACAGGGGAATGAGCAGTTCTTC. Translating gives CASSVAPYVGQGNEQFF.

The rearrangement uses TRBV19 and TRBJ1-6; D call uncertain. Germline V gives CDR1 LNHDA, CDR2 SQIVND (reference sequence). The CDR3 extends over 15 amino acids. V dropped 5 bases and J dropped 0 bases, with 8 bases sitting between them. The CDR3 DNA reads as TGTGCCAGTAGTGGAGGGAGCTCCTATAATTCACCCCTCCACTTT. Encoded protein: CASSGGSSYNSPLHF.

This clone was seen a few times. The V call is TRBV7-2, the J call TRBJ1-6, with TRBD1 as a possible D gene (6 bases). This CDR3 is built from 13 residues. Trimming took 5 bases from V and 7 from J, leaving 9 bases between them. Germline V CDR1 and CDR2: SGHTA, FQGNSA. The CDR3 bases are TGTGCCAGCAGCCGGGACAAAAATTCACCCCTCCACTTT. Translating it yields CASSRDKNSPLHF.

V usage is TRBV9 and J usage is TRBJ2-7; 7 nucleotides line up with TRBD1. This CDR3 has 14 residues. The J segment lost 2 bases and the V segment lost 0 bases, leaving 2 bases of the junction unmatched. Germline CDR1 reads SGDLS; CDR2 reads YYNGEE. CDR3 nucleotides: TGTGCCAGCAGCGTAGAGGGGGCAACCTACGAGCAGTACTTC. Translating it yields CASSVEGATYEQYF.

CDR3 nucleotide sequence: TGTGCCAGCAGTCAACAGGTGGACTATGGCTACACCTTC. Translated, it gives CASSQQVDYGYTF. This chain uses TRBV2 with TRBJ1-2; a possible D gene is TRBD1 (5 bases). Between the trimmed V and J ends, which lost 5 bases and 3 bases, there was a span of 10 bases. The CDR3 covers 13 residues. CDR1 and CDR2 from the germline V gene are SNHLY and FYNNEI.

This sequence joins TRBV5-4 and TRBJ2-1; 8 positions match TRBD2. Germline assignment: CDR1 SGHNT and CDR2 YYREEE (reference sequence). V lost 2 bases and J lost 4; bases outside the gene matches: 5. The length of the CDR3 is 15 residues. The CDR3 protein is CASSFGGGPYNEQFF. Written as DNA, the CDR3 is TGTGCCAGCAGCTTCGGCGGGGGGCCTTACAATGAGCAGTTCTTC.

The V gene is TRBV7-2, the J gene TRBJ2-1; 9 bases are a match to TRBD2. The CDR3 contains 14 residues. Per germline, CDR1 SGHTA and CDR2 FQGNSA. Trimming at V came to 2 bases and at J to 5 bases, leaving 1 base not matched to a gene. The DNA of the CDR3 is TGTGCCAGCAGCTTACAGCGGGGGGACAATGAGCAGTTCTTC. Translated, it gives CASSLQRGDNEQFF.

The V gene is TRBV11-2, the J gene TRBJ2-2; TRBD2 is a possible D gene (5 bases). This CDR3 contains 13 residues. V was cut by 3 bases and J by 5 bases, with 7 bases left in between. CDR1 is SGHAT and CDR2 is FQNNGV in the germline V gene. The CDR3 coding sequence is TGTGCCAGCAGCTTCGGGGAGACCGGGGAGCTGTTTTTT. As protein: CASSFGETGELFF.

This clone is medium-sized. In DNA form, the CDR3 reads TGTGCCAGCAGCCAAGACGGGGGCACTGAAGCTTTCTTT. This codes for CASSQDGGTEAFF. This rearrangement joins TRBV4-2 to TRBJ1-1, with TRBD1 as a possible D gene (5 bases). Germline assignment: CDR1 LGHNA and CDR2 YNFKEQ. The CDR3 contains 13 residues. Deletions cut 0 bases from V and 4 bases from J, with 6 bases between.

The chain combines TRBV30 with TRBJ1-6; TRBD1 matches at 7 bases. V shed 5 bases, J shed 7 bases, and the junction held 5 bases outside the gene matches. CDR3 length equals 13 residues. Germline loops: CDR1 GTSNPN, CDR2 SVGIG (reference sequence). The CDR3 loop is CAWRGTVNSPLHF. The CDR3 nucleotides read TGTGCCTGGCGAGGGACAGTAAATTCACCCCTCCACTTT.

This chain links TRBV5-6 with TRBJ2-5; TRBD2 aligns across 8 bases. Germline V gene sequence: CDR1 SGHDT, CDR2 YYEEEE. The length of the CDR3 is 15 residues. The V gene end was trimmed by 4 bases and the J gene end by 4 bases; junction bases not matched to a gene: 9. The CDR3 region is CASSRWNGRGETQYF. CDR3 coding DNA: TGTGCCAGCAGCCGCTGGAACGGGAGGGGAGAGACCCAGTACTTC.

The chain has TRBV27 and TRBJ1-5; weak D call: TRBD1 (5 bases). Trimming cost V 5 bases and J 2 bases, with 10 bases left between them. CDR3 length equals 14 residues. CDR1 is MNHEY, CDR2 SMNVEV, per germline (reference sequence). CDR3 amino acids: CASSPRGGNQPQHF. The CDR3, as DNA: TGTGCCAGCAGTCCTCGGGGGGGCAATCAGCCCCAGCATTTT.